The rows below give T cell receptor beta chains drawn from one sample of a study of CD8 T cells in Susac syndrome. A single record per CDR3 protein comes from TCRdb applying MiXCR to the immunoSEQ multiplex PCR reads. The data show about 290,000 distinct CDR3 sequences, about 89% seen once. The source material was CD8+ T cells from PBMCs. Receptors were obtained from a human donor with multiple sclerosis. Both conserved end residues are part of each CDR3. The order of the fields is CDR3 protein, J gene, CDR3 length, V gene.

CDR3 protein: CASSLESQGSLAYNEQFF; J gene: TRBJ2-1; CDR3 length: 18; V gene: TRBV27
CDR3 protein: CASSPPLAGTYNEQFF; J gene: TRBJ2-1; CDR3 length: 16; V gene: TRBV6-6
CDR3 protein: CASSEARDSFYEQYF; J gene: TRBJ2-7; CDR3 length: 15; V gene: TRBV6-1
CDR3 protein: CASSQDQGQGNYEQYF; J gene: TRBJ2-7; CDR3 length: 16; V gene: TRBV3-1
CDR3 protein: CSANPLLAGGGGYNEQFF; J gene: TRBJ2-1; CDR3 length: 18; V gene: TRBV20-1
CDR3 protein: CASTEGREQYF; J gene: TRBJ2-7; CDR3 length: 11; V gene: TRBV5-4
CDR3 protein: CASSQDHLNSYEQYF; J gene: TRBJ2-7; CDR3 length: 15; V gene: TRBV3-1
CDR3 protein: CSARDRDRLDTQYF; J gene: TRBJ2-3; CDR3 length: 14; V gene: TRBV20-1
CDR3 protein: CASSQETGTLGPGYTF; J gene: TRBJ1-2; CDR3 length: 16; V gene: TRBV4-3
CDR3 protein: CASSQARLGGQPQHF; J gene: TRBJ1-5; CDR3 length: 15; V gene: TRBV6-6
CDR3 protein: CASSGTASYEQYF; J gene: TRBJ2-7; CDR3 length: 13; V gene: TRBV27
CDR3 protein: CASSVEGGTLHEKLFF; J gene: TRBJ1-4; CDR3 length: 16; V gene: TRBV9
CDR3 protein: CASSIAGDILYEQYF; J gene: TRBJ2-7; CDR3 length: 15; V gene: TRBV19
CDR3 protein: CASVLSEQYF; J gene: TRBJ2-7; CDR3 length: 10; V gene: TRBV28
CDR3 protein: CASSAGDGIQRALHF; J gene: TRBJ1-6; CDR3 length: 15; V gene: TRBV7-9
CDR3 protein: CASSSFLVAGSSYNEQFF; J gene: TRBJ2-1; CDR3 length: 18; V gene: TRBV12-3/TRBV12-4
CDR3 protein: CATTSLGRGRDTQYF; J gene: TRBJ2-3; CDR3 length: 15; V gene: TRBV6-6
CDR3 protein: CATQWLGEETQYF; J gene: TRBJ2-5; CDR3 length: 13; V gene: TRBV15
CDR3 protein: CASSLWPANTEAFF; J gene: TRBJ1-1; CDR3 length: 14; V gene: TRBV5-1
CDR3 protein: CASSRGRAGESYEQYF; J gene: TRBJ2-7; CDR3 length: 16; V gene: TRBV21-1
CDR3 protein: CASSAQGLGNTIYF; J gene: TRBJ1-3; CDR3 length: 14; V gene: TRBV9
CDR3 protein: CASSFTGVGANVLTF; J gene: TRBJ2-6; CDR3 length: 15; V gene: TRBV7-2
CDR3 protein: CACHTSYEQYF; J gene: TRBJ2-7; CDR3 length: 11; V gene: TRBV30
CDR3 protein: CASSLAWTSGTNTGELFF; J gene: TRBJ2-2; CDR3 length: 18; V gene: TRBV7-2
CDR3 protein: CASSQVALGSSYNEQFF; J gene: TRBJ2-1; CDR3 length: 17; V gene: TRBV3-1
CDR3 protein: CASIGTRTDTQYF; J gene: TRBJ2-3; CDR3 length: 13; V gene: TRBV5-4
CDR3 protein: CASSLERGNEQFF; J gene: TRBJ2-1; CDR3 length: 13; V gene: TRBV7-3
CDR3 protein: CASSLTGTSTDTQYF; J gene: TRBJ2-3; CDR3 length: 15; V gene: TRBV6-5
CDR3 protein: CASSLDGVSPYGYTF; J gene: TRBJ1-2; CDR3 length: 15; V gene: TRBV12-3/TRBV12-4
CDR3 protein: CASSYQAGGYGELFF; J gene: TRBJ2-2; CDR3 length: 15; V gene: TRBV6-5
CDR3 protein: CASTLGARSEGHF; J gene: TRBJ2-3; CDR3 length: 13; V gene: TRBV7-2
CDR3 protein: CASSYNTQYF; J gene: TRBJ2-3; CDR3 length: 10; V gene: TRBV7-9
CDR3 protein: CASSPNGGTETQYF; J gene: TRBJ2-5; CDR3 length: 14; V gene: TRBV12-3/TRBV12-4
CDR3 protein: CASSYGTYTGELFF; J gene: TRBJ2-2; CDR3 length: 14; V gene: TRBV6-5
CDR3 protein: CASSFGGAGEKLFF; J gene: TRBJ1-4; CDR3 length: 14; V gene: TRBV27
CDR3 protein: CSAAAGGGGPIPTNTGELFF; J gene: TRBJ2-2; CDR3 length: 20; V gene: TRBV20-1
CDR3 protein: CASSVKETQYF; J gene: TRBJ2-5; CDR3 length: 11; V gene: TRBV12-3/TRBV12-4
CDR3 protein: CASSSRDRDEQFF; J gene: TRBJ2-1; CDR3 length: 13; V gene: TRBV9
CDR3 protein: CASNNRDSSTDTQYF; J gene: TRBJ2-3; CDR3 length: 15; V gene: TRBV6-2/TRBV6-3
CDR3 protein: CSATMVGLAFNEQFF; J gene: TRBJ2-1; CDR3 length: 15; V gene: TRBV20-1
CDR3 protein: CASVTGTRSTDTQYF; J gene: TRBJ2-3; CDR3 length: 15; V gene: TRBV19
CDR3 protein: CASSVFPGNNFYNEQFF; J gene: TRBJ2-1; CDR3 length: 17; V gene: TRBV9
CDR3 protein: CASSLIARNTEAFF; J gene: TRBJ1-1; CDR3 length: 14; V gene: TRBV7-2
CDR3 protein: CSIQVDSPDPYGYTF; J gene: TRBJ1-2; CDR3 length: 15; V gene: TRBV20-1
CDR3 protein: CASSLKRAGGNNEQFF; J gene: TRBJ2-1; CDR3 length: 16; V gene: TRBV7-8
CDR3 protein: CASSIGFVNTEAFF; J gene: TRBJ1-1; CDR3 length: 14; V gene: TRBV19
CDR3 protein: CASRDSGRPRGETQYF; J gene: TRBJ2-5; CDR3 length: 16; V gene: TRBV6-1
CDR3 protein: CASRPGLGYEQYF; J gene: TRBJ2-7; CDR3 length: 13; V gene: TRBV27
CDR3 protein: CASSIATGQETYNEQFF; J gene: TRBJ2-1; CDR3 length: 17; V gene: TRBV19
CDR3 protein: CARDELATRGELFF; J gene: TRBJ2-2; CDR3 length: 14; V gene: TRBV27
CDR3 protein: CSARDMRLAGGPVTDTQYF; J gene: TRBJ2-3; CDR3 length: 19; V gene: TRBV20-1